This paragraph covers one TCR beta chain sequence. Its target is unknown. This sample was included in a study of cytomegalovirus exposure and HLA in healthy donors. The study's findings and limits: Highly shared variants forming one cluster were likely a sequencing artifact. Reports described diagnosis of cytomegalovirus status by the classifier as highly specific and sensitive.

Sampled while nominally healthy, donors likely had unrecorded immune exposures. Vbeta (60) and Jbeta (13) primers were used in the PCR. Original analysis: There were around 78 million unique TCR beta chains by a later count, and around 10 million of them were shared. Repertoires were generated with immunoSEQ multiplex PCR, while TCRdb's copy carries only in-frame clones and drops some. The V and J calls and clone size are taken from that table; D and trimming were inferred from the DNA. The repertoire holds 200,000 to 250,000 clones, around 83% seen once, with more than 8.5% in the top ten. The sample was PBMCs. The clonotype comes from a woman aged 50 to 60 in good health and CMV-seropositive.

The CDR3 region has the DNA TGCGCCAGCAGCTTCGACGGAGGACAGCCCCAGCATTTT. This translates into CASSFDGGQPQHF. This chain links TRBV5-1 with TRBJ1-5; D remains ambiguous. Trimming stripped 2 bases from V and 7 bases from J, with 10 bases between. CDR1 SGHRS and CDR2 YFSETQ come from the germline V gene. The CDR3 contains 13 residues.